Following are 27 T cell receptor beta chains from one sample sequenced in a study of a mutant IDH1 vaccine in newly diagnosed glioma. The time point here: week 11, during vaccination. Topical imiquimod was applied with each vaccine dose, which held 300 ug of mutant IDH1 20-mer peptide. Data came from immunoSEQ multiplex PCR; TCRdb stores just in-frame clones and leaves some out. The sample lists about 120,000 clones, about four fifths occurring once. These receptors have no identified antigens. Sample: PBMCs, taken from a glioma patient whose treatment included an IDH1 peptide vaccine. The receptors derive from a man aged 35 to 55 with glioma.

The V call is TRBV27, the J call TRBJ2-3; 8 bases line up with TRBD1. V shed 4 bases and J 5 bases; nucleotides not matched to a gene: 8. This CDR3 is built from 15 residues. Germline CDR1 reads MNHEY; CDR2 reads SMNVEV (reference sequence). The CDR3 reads CASSSSGGFVDTQYF. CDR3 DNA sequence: TGTGCCAGCAGTTCTTCAGGGGGCTTTGTAGATACGCAGTATTTT.

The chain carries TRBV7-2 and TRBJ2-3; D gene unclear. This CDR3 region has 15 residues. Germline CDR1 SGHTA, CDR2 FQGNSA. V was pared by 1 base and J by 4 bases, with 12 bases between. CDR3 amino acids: CASSLGAGAPDTQYF. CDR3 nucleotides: TGTGCCAGCAGCTTAGGAGCAGGAGCCCCAGATACGCAGTATTTT. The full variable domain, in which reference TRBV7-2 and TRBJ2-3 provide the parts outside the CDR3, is GAGVSQSPSNKVTEKGKDVELRCDPISGHTALYWYRQSLGQGLEFLIYFQGNSAPDKSGLPSDRFSAERTGGSVSTLTIQRTQQEDSAVYLCASSLGAGAPDTQYFGPGTRLTVL.

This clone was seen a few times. CDR3 in amino acids: CASLDPGANVLTF. The CDR3 bases are TGTGCCAGCCTCGACCCTGGGGCCAACGTCCTGACTTTC. This sequence joins TRBV28 and TRBJ2-6; D unresolved. CDR1 MDHEN and CDR2 SYDVKM come from the germline V gene. Between the trimmed V and J ends, which lost 8 bases and 2 bases, there was a span of 7 bases. There are 13 residues in the CDR3.

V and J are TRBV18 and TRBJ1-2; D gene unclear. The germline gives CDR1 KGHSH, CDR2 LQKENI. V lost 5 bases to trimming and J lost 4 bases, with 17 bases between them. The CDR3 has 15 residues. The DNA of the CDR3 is TGTGCCAGCTCATCATACGTAGATCACCTCTATGGCTACACCTTC. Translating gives CASSSYVDHLYGYTF.

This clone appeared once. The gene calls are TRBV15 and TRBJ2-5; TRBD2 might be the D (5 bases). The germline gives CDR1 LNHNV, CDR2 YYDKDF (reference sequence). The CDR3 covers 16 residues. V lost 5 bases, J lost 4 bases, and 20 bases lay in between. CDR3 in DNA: TGTGCCACCAGCTCCTGGACTCGCGAGGGCGGAGAGACCCAGTACTTC. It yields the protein CATSSWTREGGETQYF.

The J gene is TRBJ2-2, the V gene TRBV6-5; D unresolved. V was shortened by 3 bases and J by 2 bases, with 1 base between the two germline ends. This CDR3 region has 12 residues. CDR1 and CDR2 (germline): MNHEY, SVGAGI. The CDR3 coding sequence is TGTGCCAGCAGTTATAACACCGGGGAGCTGTTTTTT. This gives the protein CASSYNTGELFF.

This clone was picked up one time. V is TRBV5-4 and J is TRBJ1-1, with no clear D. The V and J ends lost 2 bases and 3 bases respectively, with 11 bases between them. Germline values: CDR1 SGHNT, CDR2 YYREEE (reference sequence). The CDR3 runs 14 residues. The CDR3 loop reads CASSFGTRDTEAFF. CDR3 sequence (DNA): TGTGCCAGCAGCTTTGGAACAAGGGACACTGAAGCTTTCTTT.

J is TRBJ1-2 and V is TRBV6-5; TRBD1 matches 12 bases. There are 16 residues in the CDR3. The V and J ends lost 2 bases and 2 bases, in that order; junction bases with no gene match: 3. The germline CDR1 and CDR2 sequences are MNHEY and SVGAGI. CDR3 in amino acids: CASSYRGQGANYGYTF. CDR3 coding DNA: TGTGCCAGCAGTTACCGGGGACAGGGGGCGAACTATGGCTACACCTTC.

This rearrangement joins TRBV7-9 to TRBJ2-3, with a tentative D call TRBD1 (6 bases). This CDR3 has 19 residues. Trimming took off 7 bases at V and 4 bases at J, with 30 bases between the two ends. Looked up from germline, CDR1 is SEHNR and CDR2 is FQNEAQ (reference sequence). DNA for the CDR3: TGTGCCAGCACCAGTCCAGGGGCCATCGTAGGGGCCTCGGCAGATACGCAGTATTTT. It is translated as CASTSPGAIVGASADTQYF.

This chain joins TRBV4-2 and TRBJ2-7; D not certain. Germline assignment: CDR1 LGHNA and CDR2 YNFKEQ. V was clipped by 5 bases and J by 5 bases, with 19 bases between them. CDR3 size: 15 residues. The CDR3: CASSEPGKLPNEQYF. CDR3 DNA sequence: TGTGCCAGCAGCGAACCTGGAAAGCTTCCTAACGAGCAGTACTTC.

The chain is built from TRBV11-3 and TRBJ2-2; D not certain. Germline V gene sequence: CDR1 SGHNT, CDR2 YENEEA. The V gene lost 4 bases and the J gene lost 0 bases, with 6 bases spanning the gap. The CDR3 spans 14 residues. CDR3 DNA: TGTGCCAGCAGCTCGAAATCGAACACCGGGGAGCTGTTTTTT. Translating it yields CASSSKSNTGELFF.

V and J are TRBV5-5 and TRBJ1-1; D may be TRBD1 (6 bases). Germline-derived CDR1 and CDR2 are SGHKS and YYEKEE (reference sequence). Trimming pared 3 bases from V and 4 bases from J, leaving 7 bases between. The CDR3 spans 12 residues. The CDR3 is CASSSQGTEAFF. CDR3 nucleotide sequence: TGTGCCAGCAGCTCACAGGGCACTGAAGCTTTCTTT. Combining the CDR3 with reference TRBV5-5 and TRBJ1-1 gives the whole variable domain DAGVTQSPTHLIKTRGQQVTLRCSPISGHKSVSWYQQVLGQGPQFIFQYYEKEERGRGNFPDRFSARQFPNYSSELNVNALLLGDSALYLCASSSQGTEAFFGQGTRLTVV.

CDR3 loop: CASSIAAGDGYTF. The CDR3 nucleotides are TGTGCCAGTAGTATAGCGGCCGGGGATGGCTACACCTTC. The chain carries TRBV19 and TRBJ1-2; D is ambiguous. Between the trimmed V and J ends, which lost 1 base and 6 bases, there was a span of 9 bases. Germline V lookup: CDR1 LNHDA, CDR2 SQIVND (reference sequence). The CDR3 is 13 amino acids. The full variable domain, its missing parts supplied by reference TRBV19 and TRBJ1-2, is DGGITQSPKYLFRKEGQNVTLSCEQNLNHDAMYWYRQDPGQGLRLIYYSQIVNDFQKGDIAEGYSVSREKKESFPLTVTSAQKNPTAFYLCASSIAAGDGYTFGSGTRLTVV.

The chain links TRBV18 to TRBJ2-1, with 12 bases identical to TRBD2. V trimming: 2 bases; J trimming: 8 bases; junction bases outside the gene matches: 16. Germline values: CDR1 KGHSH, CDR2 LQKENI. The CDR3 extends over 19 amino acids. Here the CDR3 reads CASSPLAPTSGSLGDEQFF. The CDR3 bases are TGTGCCAGCTCACCATTAGCCCCGACTAGCGGGAGTCTGGGTGATGAGCAGTTCTTC.

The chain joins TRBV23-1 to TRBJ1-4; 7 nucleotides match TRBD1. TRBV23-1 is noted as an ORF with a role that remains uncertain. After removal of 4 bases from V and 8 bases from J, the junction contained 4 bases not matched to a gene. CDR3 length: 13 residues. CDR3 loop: CASSPPTGEKLFF. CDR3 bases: TGCGCCAGCAGTCCGCCGACAGGGGAAAAACTGTTTTTT.

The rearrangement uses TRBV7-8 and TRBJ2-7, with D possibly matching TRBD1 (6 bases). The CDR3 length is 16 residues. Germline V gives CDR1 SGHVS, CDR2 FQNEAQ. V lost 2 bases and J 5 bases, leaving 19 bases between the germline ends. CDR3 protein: CASSLSISRQADEQYF. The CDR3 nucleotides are TGTGCCAGCAGCTTATCAATATCAAGACAGGCGGACGAGCAGTACTTC. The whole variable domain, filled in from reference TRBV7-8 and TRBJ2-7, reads GAGVSQSPRYKVAKRGQDVALRCDPISGHVSLFWYQQALGQGPEFLTYFQNEAQLDKSGLPSDRFFAERPEGSVSTLKIQRTQQEDSAVYLCASSLSISRQADEQYFGPGTRLTVT.

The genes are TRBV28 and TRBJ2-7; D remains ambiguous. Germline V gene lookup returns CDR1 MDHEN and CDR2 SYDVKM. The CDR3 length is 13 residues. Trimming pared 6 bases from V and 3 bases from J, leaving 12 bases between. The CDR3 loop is CASSPRPFYEQYF. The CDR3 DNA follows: TGTGCCAGCAGCCCTAGACCTTTCTACGAGCAGTACTTC.

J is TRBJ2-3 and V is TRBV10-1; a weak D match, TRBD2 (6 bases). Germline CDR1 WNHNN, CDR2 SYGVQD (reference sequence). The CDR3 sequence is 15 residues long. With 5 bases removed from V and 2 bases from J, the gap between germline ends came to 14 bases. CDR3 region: CASSPAGTNTDTQYF. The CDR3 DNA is TGCGCCAGCAGTCCTGCGGGGACCAACACAGATACGCAGTATTTT.

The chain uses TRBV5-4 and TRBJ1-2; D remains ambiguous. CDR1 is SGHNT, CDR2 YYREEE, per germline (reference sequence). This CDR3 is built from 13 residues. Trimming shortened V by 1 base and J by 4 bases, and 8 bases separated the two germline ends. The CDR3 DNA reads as TGTGCCAGCAGCTTGAGTCATAGCTATGGCTACACCTTC. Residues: CASSLSHSYGYTF.

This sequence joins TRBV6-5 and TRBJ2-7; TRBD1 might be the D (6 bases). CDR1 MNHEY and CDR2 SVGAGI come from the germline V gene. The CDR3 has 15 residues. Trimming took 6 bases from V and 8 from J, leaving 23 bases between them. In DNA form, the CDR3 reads TGTGCCAGCAGGCCGAGTGGGGGCTTCAGTAACCAGCAGTACTTC. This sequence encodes CASRPSGGFSNQQYF.

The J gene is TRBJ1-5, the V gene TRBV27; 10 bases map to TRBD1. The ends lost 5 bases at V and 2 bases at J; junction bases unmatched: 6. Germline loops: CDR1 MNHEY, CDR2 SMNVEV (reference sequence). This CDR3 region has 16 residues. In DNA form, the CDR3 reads TGTGCCAGCAGTCCAGGGACAGGGGTTGGCAATCAGCCCCAGCATTTT. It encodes CASSPGTGVGNQPQHF.

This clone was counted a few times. For the CDR3, the DNA is TGTGCCAGCAGTTTCGGGACAGGGGGCAATCAGCCCCAGCATTTT. This codes for CASSFGTGGNQPQHF. The rearrangement joins TRBV28 to TRBJ1-5; 10 bases line up with TRBD1. Per the germline V gene, CDR1 is MDHEN and CDR2 is SYDVKM. This CDR3 contains 15 residues. V gave up 3 bases and J gave up 2 bases; unmatched junction bases: 1.

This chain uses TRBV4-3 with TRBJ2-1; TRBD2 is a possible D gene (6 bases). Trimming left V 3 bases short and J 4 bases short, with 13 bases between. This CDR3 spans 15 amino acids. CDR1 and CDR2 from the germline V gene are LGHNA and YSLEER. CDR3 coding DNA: TGCGCCAGCAGCCAGAGAAGGGAGGCTTACAATGAGCAGTTCTTC. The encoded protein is CASSQRREAYNEQFF.

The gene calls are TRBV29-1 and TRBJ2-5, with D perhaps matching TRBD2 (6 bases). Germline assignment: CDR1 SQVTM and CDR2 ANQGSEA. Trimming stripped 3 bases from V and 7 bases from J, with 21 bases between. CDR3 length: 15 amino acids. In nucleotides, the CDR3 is TGCAGCGTTGATGTGGTGGCGGGGAGTGCGGGGACCCAGTACTTC. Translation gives CSVDVVAGSAGTQYF. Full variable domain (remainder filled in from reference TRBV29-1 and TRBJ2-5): SAVISQKPSRDICQRGTSLTIQCQVDSQVTMMFWYRQQPGQSLTLIATANQGSEATYESGFVIDKFPISRPNLTFSTLTVSNMSPEDSSIYLCSVDVVAGSAGTQYFGPGTRLLVL.

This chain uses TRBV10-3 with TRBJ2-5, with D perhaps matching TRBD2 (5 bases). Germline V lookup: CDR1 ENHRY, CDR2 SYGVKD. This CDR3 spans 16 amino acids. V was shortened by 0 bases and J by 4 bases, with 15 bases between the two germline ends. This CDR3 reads CAISESISPGGETQYF. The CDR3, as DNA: TGTGCCATCAGTGAGTCGATTTCTCCAGGAGGAGAGACCCAGTACTTC.

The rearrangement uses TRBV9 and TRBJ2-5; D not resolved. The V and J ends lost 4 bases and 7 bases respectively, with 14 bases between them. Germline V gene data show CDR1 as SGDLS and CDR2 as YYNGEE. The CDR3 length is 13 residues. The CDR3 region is CASSPGPLGTQYF. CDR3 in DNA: TGTGCCAGCAGCCCCGGTCCCCTCGGGACCCAGTACTTC. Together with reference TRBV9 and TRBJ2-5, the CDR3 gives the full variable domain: DSGVTQTPKHLITATGQRVTLRCSPRSGDLSVYWYQQSLDQGLQFLIQYYNGEERAKGNILERFSAQQFPDLHSELNLSSLELGDSALYFCASSPGPLGTQYFGPGTRLLVL.

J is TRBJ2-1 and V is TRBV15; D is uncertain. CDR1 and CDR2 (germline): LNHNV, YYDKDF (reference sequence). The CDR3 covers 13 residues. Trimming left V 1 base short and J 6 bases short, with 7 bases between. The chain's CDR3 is CATSRGRSNEQFF. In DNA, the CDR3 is TGTGCCACCAGCAGAGGGCGCAGCAATGAGCAGTTCTTC.